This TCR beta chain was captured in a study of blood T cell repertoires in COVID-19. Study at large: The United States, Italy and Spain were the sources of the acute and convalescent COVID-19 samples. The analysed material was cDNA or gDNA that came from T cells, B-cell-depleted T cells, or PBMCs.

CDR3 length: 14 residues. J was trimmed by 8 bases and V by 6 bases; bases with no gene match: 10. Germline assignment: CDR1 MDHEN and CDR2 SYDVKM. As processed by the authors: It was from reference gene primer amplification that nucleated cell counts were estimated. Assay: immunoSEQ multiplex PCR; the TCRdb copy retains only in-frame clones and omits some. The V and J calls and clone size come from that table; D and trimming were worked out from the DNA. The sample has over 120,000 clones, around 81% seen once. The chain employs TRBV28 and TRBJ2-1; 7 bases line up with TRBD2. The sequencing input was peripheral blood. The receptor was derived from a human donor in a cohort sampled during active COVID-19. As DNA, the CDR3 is TGTGCCAGCAGCTTAGTGCATAGCGGGCATGAGCAGTTCTTC. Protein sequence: CASSLVHSGHEQFF.